A single sample is the source of the 15 T cell receptor beta chains below, sequenced in a study of cytomegalovirus exposure and HLA in healthy donors. Clones were read by immunoSEQ multiplex PCR, and TCRdb kept only the in-frame ones, dropping some. This repertoire shows approximately 270,000 clones, 70% to 90% found once; its top ten account for roughly 0.99%. Sequenced sample: PBMCs. Receptors originate from a woman aged 18 to 35 in good health and CMV-seronegative.

The chain employs TRBV28 and TRBJ1-5; D call uncertain. Trimming removed 2 bases at V and 1 base at J, with 9 bases between. Germline CDR1 reads MDHEN; CDR2 reads SYDVKM. The CDR3 is 15 amino acids. CDR3 region: CASSLHGVSNQPQHF. The CDR3 DNA sequence: TGTGCCAGCAGTTTACACGGGGTCAGCAATCAGCCCCAGCATTTT.

The CDR3 loop is CSVSRDSTDTQYF. The CDR3 bases are TGCAGCGTTAGCAGGGATAGCACAGATACGCAGTATTTT. This chain links TRBV29-1 with TRBJ2-3; D possibly corresponds to TRBD1 (5 bases). The CDR3 runs to 13 residues. CDR1 is SQVTM, CDR2 ANQGSEA, per germline. The ends were cut back, 5 bases at V and 0 bases at J, with 9 bases in the middle.

This chain links TRBV30 with TRBJ2-1; the match to TRBD2 covers 11 bases. Germline V lookup: CDR1 GTSNPN, CDR2 SVGIG (reference sequence). V lost 8 bases to trimming and J lost 2 bases; unmatched junction nucleotides: 11. The CDR3 extends over 16 amino acids. In DNA form, the CDR3 reads TGTGCCATCAAAAGTAGCGGGGGGGGACCCTACAATGAGCAGTTCTTC. As protein: CAIKSSGGGPYNEQFF.

The chain couples TRBV10-1 to TRBJ2-1; D might be TRBD1 (6 bases). CDR3 length equals 15 residues. V was shortened by 0 bases and J by 7 bases, with 13 bases between the two germline ends. CDR1 and CDR2 (germline): WNHNN, SYGVQD (reference sequence). In DNA, the CDR3 is TGCGCCAGCAGTGAGTCAGGCAGGGGAAGGAATGAGCAGTTCTTC. Its protein is CASSESGRGRNEQFF.

The chain links TRBV27 to TRBJ2-1; 8 positions agree with TRBD2. The V gene's germline CDR1 is MNHEY and CDR2 SMNVEV (reference sequence). This CDR3 is 16 amino acids long. The V gene end was trimmed by 5 bases and the J gene end by 10 bases; junction bases not matched to a gene: 16. DNA of the CDR3: TGTGCCAGCAGTGTTTATCCGGGACTAGGAGGGAGAGAGCAGTTCTTC. Protein product: CASSVYPGLGGREQFF.

This clone was observed a few times. This chain connects TRBV25-1 to TRBJ2-7; possible D gene TRBD1, 6 bases. This CDR3 is built from 12 residues. V was pared by 8 bases and J by 3 bases, with 11 bases between. From germline, CDR1 is MGHDK and CDR2 SYGVNS. In nucleotides, the CDR3 is TGTGCCAGCGGGCAGGGGAGCTACGAGCAGTACTTC. Protein: CASGQGSYEQYF.

CDR3 nucleotides: TGTGCCAGCAGTGAATTGGGCAGGGCAGAGACCCAGTACTTC. This encodes CASSELGRAETQYF. The chain recombines TRBV25-1 with TRBJ2-5; a possible D gene is TRBD1 (5 bases). In germline, CDR1 is MGHDK, CDR2 SYGVNS. Trimming took off 1 base at V and 4 bases at J, with 10 bases between the two ends. The CDR3 runs to 14 residues.

This clone was detected once. This sample includes further DNA sequences coding for the same CDR3. The rearrangement uses TRBV18 and TRBJ1-4; 7 bases agree with TRBD1. Germline CDR1 is KGHSH and CDR2 is LQKENI. Trimming removed 0 bases from V and 7 bases from J; junction bases left unmatched: 5. The CDR3 covers 15 residues. CDR3 in DNA: TGTGCCAGCTCACCACCGGGGCAGGGGGGTGAAAAACTGTTTTTT. This translates into CASSPPGQGGEKLFF.

This sequence joins TRBV6-5 and TRBJ1-1; D is ambiguous. Trimming took 0 bases from V and 4 from J, leaving 9 bases between them. The length of the CDR3 is 14 residues. CDR1 is MNHEY, CDR2 SVGAGI, per germline. The CDR3 sequence: CASSYSPGGTEAFF. The DNA for the CDR3 is TGTGCCAGCAGTTACTCGCCCGGTGGCACTGAAGCTTTCTTT.

The rearrangement uses TRBV27 and TRBJ1-1; 8 nucleotides agree with TRBD1. V dropped 8 bases and J dropped 0; count of bases not matched to a gene: 14. The CDR3 contains 17 residues. In germline, CDR1 is MNHEY, CDR2 SMNVEV (reference sequence). The CDR3 protein is CASAYRGGSGMNTEAFF. CDR3 bases: TGTGCCAGCGCCTACAGGGGGGGCAGTGGGATGAACACTGAAGCTTTCTTT.

This clone occurred a few times. This chain joins TRBV27 and TRBJ2-7; D unclear. Germline assignment: CDR1 MNHEY and CDR2 SMNVEV (reference sequence). Trimming stripped 11 bases from V and 2 bases from J, with 13 bases between. CDR3 length equals 12 residues. The CDR3 coding sequence is TGTGCCTCCAGACACGCTACCTACGAGCAGTACTTC. Translating gives CASRHATYEQYF.

The rearrangement joins TRBV6-6 to TRBJ1-2; D is perhaps TRBD1 (6 bases). Trimming took 6 bases from V and 2 from J, leaving 13 bases between them. Germline CDR1 MNHNY, CDR2 SVGAGI (reference sequence). The CDR3 runs to 14 residues. Here the CDR3 DNA reads TGTGCCAGCAGGGCTAACAGGGAGAACTATGGCTACACCTTC. Amino acids: CASRANRENYGYTF.

This clone was seen a single time. The chain employs TRBV29-1 and TRBJ1-6; D uncertain. CDR3 size: 16 residues. The germline V gene has CDR1 SQVTM and CDR2 ANQGSEA. V was shortened by 4 bases and J by 3 bases, with 16 bases between the two germline ends. CDR3 protein: CSVVRERTFYNSPLHF. The CDR3 coding sequence is TGCAGCGTTGTTAGAGAGCGAACCTTCTATAATTCACCCCTCCACTTT. Combining the CDR3 with reference TRBV29-1 and TRBJ1-6 gives the whole variable domain SAVISQKPSRDICQRGTSLTIQCQVDSQVTMMFWYRQQPGQSLTLIATANQGSEATYESGFVIDKFPISRPNLTFSTLTVSNMSPEDSSIYLCSVVRERTFYNSPLHFGNGTRLTVT.

This sequence joins TRBV9 and TRBJ1-2; D is ambiguous. V was pared by 2 bases and J by 0 bases, with 14 bases between. The germline gives CDR1 SGDLS, CDR2 YYNGEE. This CDR3 has 16 amino acids. The CDR3 spells CASSVADPKANYGYTF. The CDR3 bases are TGTGCCAGCAGCGTGGCAGATCCCAAAGCTAACTATGGCTACACCTTC.

The genes are TRBV13 and TRBJ2-7, with 8 bases aligning to TRBD1. The ends lost 5 bases at V and 4 bases at J; junction bases unmatched: 7. The germline gives CDR1 PRHDT, CDR2 FYEKMQ (reference sequence). This CDR3 is built from 14 residues. CDR3: CASSTWDRRYEQYF. The CDR3 region has the DNA TGTGCCAGCAGCACATGGGACAGGAGGTACGAGCAGTACTTC.